The present entry profiles one T cell receptor beta chain with its context. Under the authors' procedure: The assay estimated nucleated cells by amplifying reference gene primers. TCRdb's copy holds only in-frame clones and misses some; the assay was immunoSEQ multiplex PCR. V and J calls and clone size are as listed in that table; D and trimming were resolved from the DNA. Here the sample spans 80,000 to 100,000 clones, almost 90% being singletons. The data were taken from a study of blood T cell repertoires in COVID-19. Study background: Acute and convalescent COVID-19 samples came from the United States, Italy and Spain. T cells, B-cell-depleted T cells, or PBMCs supplied cDNA or gDNA.

This CDR3 has 17 amino acids. Germline CDR1 and CDR2: SGHTA and FQGNSA. Trimming took 5 bases from V and 9 from J; bases not matched to a gene: 17. The origin of this receptor is a human donor with active COVID-19. The donor label of this sample is uncertain. The sequenced sample was peripheral blood. This rearrangement joins TRBV7-2 to TRBJ2-1; the match to TRBD2 covers 9 bases. The CDR3 loop reads CASSPLGRGGFTTEQFF. The CDR3 DNA reads TGTGCCAGCAGCCCACTGGGGCGGGGGGGGTTTACCACTGAGCAGTTCTTC.